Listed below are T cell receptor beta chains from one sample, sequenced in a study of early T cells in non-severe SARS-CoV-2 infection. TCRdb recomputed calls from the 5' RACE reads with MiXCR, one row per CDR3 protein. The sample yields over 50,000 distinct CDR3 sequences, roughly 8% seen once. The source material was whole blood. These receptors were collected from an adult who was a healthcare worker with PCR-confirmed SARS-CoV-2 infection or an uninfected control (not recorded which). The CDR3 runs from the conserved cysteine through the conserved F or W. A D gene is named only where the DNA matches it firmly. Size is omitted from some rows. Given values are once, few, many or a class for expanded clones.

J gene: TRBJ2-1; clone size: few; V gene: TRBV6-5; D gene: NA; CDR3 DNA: TGTGCCAGCAGGCTCGATCGGGGGTCATACAATGAGCAGTTCTTC; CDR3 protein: CASRLDRGSYNEQFF
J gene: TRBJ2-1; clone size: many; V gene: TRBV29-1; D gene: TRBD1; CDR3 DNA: TGCAGCGTTGGGACAGGGGGCTACAATGAGCAGTTCTTC; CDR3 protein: CSVGTGGYNEQFF
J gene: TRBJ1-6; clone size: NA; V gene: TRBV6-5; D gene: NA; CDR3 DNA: TGTGCCAGCAGCTCCGGGATCTATAATTCACCCCTCCACTTT; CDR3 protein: CASSSGIYNSPLHF
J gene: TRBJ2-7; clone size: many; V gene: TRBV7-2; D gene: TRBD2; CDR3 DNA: TGTGCCAGCAGCCAAACGATAGCGGGAGTTGAGCAGTACTTC; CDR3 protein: CASSQTIAGVEQYF
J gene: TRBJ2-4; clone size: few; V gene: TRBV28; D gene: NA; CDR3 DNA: TGTGCCAGCAGTTTAAGTGCAGCGGGAGCCAAAAACATTCAGTACTTC; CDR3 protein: CASSLSAAGAKNIQYF
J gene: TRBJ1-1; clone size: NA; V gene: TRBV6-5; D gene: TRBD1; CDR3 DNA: TGTGCCAGCAGTTACTTGACAGGGATGAACACTGAAGCTTTCTTT; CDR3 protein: CASSYLTGMNTEAFF
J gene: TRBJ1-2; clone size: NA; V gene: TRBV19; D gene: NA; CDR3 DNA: TGTGCCAGTAGTAAAAATGCCGGCCTCGGGCATGGCTACACCTTC; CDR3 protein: CASSKNAGLGHGYTF
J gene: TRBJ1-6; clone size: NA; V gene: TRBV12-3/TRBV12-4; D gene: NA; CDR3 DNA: TGTGCCAGCAGTTTAGGGACGGGGGAATGGTCCCTCCACTTT; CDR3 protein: CASSLGTGEWSLHF
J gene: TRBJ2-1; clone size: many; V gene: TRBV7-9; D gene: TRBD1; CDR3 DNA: TGTGCCCCAGGGGACAGTGAGCAGTTCTTC; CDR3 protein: CAPGDSEQFF
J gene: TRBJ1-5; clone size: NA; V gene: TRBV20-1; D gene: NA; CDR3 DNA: TGCAGTGCTAGTGGGGGGGGAGATAGCAATCAGCCCCAGCATTTT; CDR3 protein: CSASGGGDSNQPQHF
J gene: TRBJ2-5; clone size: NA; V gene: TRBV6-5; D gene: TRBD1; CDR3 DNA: TGTGCCAGCAGTTTGGGACAGGGGCAAGAGACCCAGTACTTC; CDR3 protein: CASSLGQGQETQYF
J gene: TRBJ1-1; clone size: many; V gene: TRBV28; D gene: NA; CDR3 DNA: TGTGCCAGCAGGCCCGGACAGTTGAACACTGAAGCTTTCTTT; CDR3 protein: CASRPGQLNTEAFF
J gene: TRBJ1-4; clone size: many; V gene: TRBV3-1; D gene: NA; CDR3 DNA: TGTGCCAGCAGCTTGTCAACCACGGGACGTCTAAATGAAAAACTGTTTTTT; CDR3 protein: CASSLSTTGRLNEKLFF
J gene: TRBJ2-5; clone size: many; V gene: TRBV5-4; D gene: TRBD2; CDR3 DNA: TGTGCCAGCAGCTTGGGACTAGCGGGCCAAGAGACCCAGTACTTC; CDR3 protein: CASSLGLAGQETQYF
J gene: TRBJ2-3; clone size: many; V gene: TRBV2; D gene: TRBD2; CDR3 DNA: TGTGCCATCGAGCGGGGGGGCGATACGCAGTATTTT; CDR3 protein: CAIERGGDTQYF
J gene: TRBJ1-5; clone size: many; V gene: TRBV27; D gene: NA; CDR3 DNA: TGTGCCAGCAGTTCAGGGGTTAGCAATCAGCCCCAGCATTTT; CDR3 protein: CASSSGVSNQPQHF
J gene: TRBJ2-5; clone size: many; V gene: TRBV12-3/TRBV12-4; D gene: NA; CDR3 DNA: TGTGCCAGCAGCCCCGTGAGCCAAGAGACCCAGTACTTC; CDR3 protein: CASSPVSQETQYF
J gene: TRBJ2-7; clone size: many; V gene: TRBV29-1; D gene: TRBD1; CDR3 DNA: TGCAGCGTAGAGGGGGCCCACGAGCAGTACTTC; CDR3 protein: CSVEGAHEQYF
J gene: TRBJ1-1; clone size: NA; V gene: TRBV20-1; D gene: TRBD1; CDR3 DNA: TGCAGTGCATTCAGGACAGGGGCGACTGAAGCTTTCTTT; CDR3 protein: CSAFRTGATEAFF
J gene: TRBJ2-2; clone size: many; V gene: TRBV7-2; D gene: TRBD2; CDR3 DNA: TGTGCCAGCAGCTTTAGCGGGAGGGCCGCCGGGGAGCTGTTTTTT; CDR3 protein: CASSFSGRAAGELFF
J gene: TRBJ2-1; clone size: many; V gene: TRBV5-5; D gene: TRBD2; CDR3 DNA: TGTGCCAGCAGCCCGGGAGGTACCTCCTACAATGAGCAGTTCTTC; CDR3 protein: CASSPGGTSYNEQFF
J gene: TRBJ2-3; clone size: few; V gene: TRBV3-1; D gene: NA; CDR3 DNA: TGTGCCAGCAGCCAATCCGGGGCGACAGATACGCAGTATTTT; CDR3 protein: CASSQSGATDTQYF
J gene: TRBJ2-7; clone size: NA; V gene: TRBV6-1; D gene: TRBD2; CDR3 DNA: TGTGCCAGCAGCATAGCGGGAGAGTCCTACGAGCAGTACTTC; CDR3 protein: CASSIAGESYEQYF
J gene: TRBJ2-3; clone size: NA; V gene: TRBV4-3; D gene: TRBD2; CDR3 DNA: TGCGCCAGCAGCCAAAAGGGGAGGGCTACGCAGTATTTT; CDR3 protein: CASSQKGRATQYF
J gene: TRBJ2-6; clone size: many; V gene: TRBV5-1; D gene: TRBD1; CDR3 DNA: TGCGCCAGCAGCTCGGACAGGCCCTCTGGGGCCAACGTCCTGACTTTC; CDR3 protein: CASSSDRPSGANVLTF
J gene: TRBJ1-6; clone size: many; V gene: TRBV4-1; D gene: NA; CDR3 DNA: TGCGCCAGCAGCCAAGATAAAGGGGGTCGGCGGGAAATGACCCTCCACTTT; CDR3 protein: CASSQDKGGRREMTLHF
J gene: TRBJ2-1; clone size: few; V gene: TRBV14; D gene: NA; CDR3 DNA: TGTGCCAGCAGCCAAGTCAGACTCCTACACAATGAGCAGTTCTTC; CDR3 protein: CASSQVRLLHNEQFF
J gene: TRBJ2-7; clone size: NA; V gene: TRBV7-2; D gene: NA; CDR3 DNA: TGTGCCAGCAGCTTAGCGGGAGGTGGAAGAACCGAGCAGTACTTC; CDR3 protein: CASSLAGGGRTEQYF
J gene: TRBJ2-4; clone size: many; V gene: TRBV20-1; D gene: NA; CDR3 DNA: TGCAGTGTAACACCCCCAGGGGGGAAAAACATTCAGTACTTC; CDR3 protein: CSVTPPGGKNIQYF
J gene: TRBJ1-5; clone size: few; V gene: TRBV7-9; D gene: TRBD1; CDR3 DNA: TGTGCCAGCAGCCACCCCCGGGACAGGGGTCCTAGCAATCAGCCCCAGCATTTT; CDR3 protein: CASSHPRDRGPSNQPQHF
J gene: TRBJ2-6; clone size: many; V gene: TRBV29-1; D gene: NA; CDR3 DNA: TGCAGCGTGCTCGGGGGCGCGGGGGCCAACGTCCTGACTTTC; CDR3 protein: CSVLGGAGANVLTF
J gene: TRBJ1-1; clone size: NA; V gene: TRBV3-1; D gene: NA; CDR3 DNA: TGTGCCAGCAGCCAAGGGACGGGGGGTGCTGAAGCTTTCTTT; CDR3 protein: CASSQGTGGAEAFF
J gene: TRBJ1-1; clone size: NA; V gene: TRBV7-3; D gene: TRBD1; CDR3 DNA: TGTGCCAGCAGCCCGGGACAGGGTATCACTGAAGCTTTCTTT; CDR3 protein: CASSPGQGITEAFF
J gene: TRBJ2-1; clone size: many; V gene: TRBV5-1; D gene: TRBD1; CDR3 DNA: TGCGCCAGCAGCTCGGGACAGGGGATCAATGAGCAGTTCTTC; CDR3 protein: CASSSGQGINEQFF
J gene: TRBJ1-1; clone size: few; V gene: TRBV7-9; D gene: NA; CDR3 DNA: TGTGCCAGCAGCTTAGGGGGTTCCAGAACAGAAGCTTTCTTT; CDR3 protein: CASSLGGSRTEAFF
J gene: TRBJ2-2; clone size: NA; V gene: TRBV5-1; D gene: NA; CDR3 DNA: TGCGCCAGCAGCTTGATTGTTAACACCGGGGAGCTGTTTTTT; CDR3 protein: CASSLIVNTGELFF
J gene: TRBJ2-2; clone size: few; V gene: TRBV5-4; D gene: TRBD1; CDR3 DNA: TGTGCCAGCAGCCCGGACAGGGGGAGAAGGAACACCGGGGAGCTGTTTTTT; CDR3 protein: CASSPDRGRRNTGELFF
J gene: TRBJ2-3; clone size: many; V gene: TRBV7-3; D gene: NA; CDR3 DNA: TGTGCCAGCAGCTTAACAGGGCCAGCTCTCAAGTATTTT; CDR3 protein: CASSLTGPALKYF
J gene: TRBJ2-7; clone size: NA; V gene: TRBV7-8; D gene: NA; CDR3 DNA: TGTGCCAGCACCATTGCCTACGAGCAGTACTTC; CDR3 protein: CASTIAYEQYF
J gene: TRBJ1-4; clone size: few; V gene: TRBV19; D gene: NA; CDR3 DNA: TGTGCCAGTAGTATACAGCAGTCTAATGAAAAACTGTTTTTT; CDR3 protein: CASSIQQSNEKLFF
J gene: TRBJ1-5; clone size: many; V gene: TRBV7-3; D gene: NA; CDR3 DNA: TGTGCCAGCAGCTTAAAGTACGGTCAGCCCCAGCATTTT; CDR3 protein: CASSLKYGQPQHF
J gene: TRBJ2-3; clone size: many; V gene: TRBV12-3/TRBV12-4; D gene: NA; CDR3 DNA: TGTGCCAGCAGTCCCCCGAATCCTGCAGATACGCAGTATTTT; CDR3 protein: CASSPPNPADTQYF
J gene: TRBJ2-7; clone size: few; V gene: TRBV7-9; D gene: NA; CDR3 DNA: TGTGCCAGCAGCTTAGAAGGGGCGGGCAGCGAGCAGTACTTC; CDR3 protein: CASSLEGAGSEQYF
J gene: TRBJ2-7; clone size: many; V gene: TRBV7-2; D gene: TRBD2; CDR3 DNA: TGTGCCAGCAGCTTATTAGTGGGACTAGCGGGAGGCGAGCAGTACTTC; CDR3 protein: CASSLLVGLAGGEQYF
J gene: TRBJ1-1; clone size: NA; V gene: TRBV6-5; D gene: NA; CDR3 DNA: TGTGCCAGCGCGACTGGGGCGGAAACTGAAGCTTTCTTT; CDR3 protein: CASATGAETEAFF
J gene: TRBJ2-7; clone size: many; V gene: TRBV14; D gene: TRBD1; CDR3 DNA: TGTGCCAGCAGCCAAGGGGGACAGGGGTACGAGCAGTACTTC; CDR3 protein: CASSQGGQGYEQYF
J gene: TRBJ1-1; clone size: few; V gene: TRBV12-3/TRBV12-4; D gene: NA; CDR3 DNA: TGTGCCAGCAGTTCTACAGGGAGAGGAAACACTGAAGCTTTCTTT; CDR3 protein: CASSSTGRGNTEAFF
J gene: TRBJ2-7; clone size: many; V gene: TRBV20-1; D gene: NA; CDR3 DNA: TGCAGTGCTAAGGGTTATCGTCTGTACGAGCAGTACTTC; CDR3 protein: CSAKGYRLYEQYF
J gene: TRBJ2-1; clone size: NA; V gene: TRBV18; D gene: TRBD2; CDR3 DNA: TGTGCCAGCTCACCTTATGTGTCTAGCGGGAGGGCCAAGGTCTTC; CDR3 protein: CASSPYVSSGRAKVF
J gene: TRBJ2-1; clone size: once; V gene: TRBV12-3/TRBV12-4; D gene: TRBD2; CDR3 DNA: TGTGCCAGCACCACTAGCGGGAGTTGGGGCAATGAGCAGTTCTTC; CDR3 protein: CASTTSGSWGNEQFF
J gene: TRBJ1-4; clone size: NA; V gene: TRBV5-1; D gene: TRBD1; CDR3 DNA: TGCGCCAGCAGATTTACAGGGGGCGCCGCTAATGAAAAACTGTTTTTT; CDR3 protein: CASRFTGGAANEKLFF
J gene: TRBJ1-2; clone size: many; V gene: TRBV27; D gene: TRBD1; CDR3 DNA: TGTGCCAGCAGTGTCCGAACCGGGACAGGGGTCACTGGCTACACCTTC; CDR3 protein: CASSVRTGTGVTGYTF
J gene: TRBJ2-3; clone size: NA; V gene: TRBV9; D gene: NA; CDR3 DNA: TGTGCCAGCAGCGTAGGATCCCGAGGGGGAGATACGCAGTATTTT; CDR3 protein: CASSVGSRGGDTQYF
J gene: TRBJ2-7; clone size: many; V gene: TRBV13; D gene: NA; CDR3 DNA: TGTGCCAGCAGCACTCGCTCACGGTCCTACGAGCAGTACTTC; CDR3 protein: CASSTRSRSYEQYF
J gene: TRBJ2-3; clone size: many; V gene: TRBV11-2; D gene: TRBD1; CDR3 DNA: TGTGCCAGCGGGGGGACAGGGCTGACGTCAGATACGCAGTATTTT; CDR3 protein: CASGGTGLTSDTQYF
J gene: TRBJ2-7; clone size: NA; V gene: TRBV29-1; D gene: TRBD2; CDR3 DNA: TGCAGCGTTGAGCGGGAGGCCGAGCAGTACTTC; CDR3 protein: CSVEREAEQYF
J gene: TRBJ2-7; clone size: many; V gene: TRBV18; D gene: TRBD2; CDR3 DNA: TGTGCCAGCTCACAAAATAGCGGGAGGAGCTCCTACGAGCAGTACTTC; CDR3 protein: CASSQNSGRSSYEQYF
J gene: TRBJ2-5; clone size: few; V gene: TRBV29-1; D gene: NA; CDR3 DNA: TGCAGCGGCGCCGGGACCCGCGAGACCCAGTACTTC; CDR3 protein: CSGAGTRETQYF
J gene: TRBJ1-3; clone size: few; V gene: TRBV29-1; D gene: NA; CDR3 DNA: TGCAGCGTTGAAAGGAGCGGCACCATATATTTT; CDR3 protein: CSVERSGTIYF
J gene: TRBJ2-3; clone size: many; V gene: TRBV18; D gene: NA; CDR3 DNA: TGTGCCAGCTCACCATCTCGGCAGGGGCAAGATACGCAGTATTTT; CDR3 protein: CASSPSRQGQDTQYF